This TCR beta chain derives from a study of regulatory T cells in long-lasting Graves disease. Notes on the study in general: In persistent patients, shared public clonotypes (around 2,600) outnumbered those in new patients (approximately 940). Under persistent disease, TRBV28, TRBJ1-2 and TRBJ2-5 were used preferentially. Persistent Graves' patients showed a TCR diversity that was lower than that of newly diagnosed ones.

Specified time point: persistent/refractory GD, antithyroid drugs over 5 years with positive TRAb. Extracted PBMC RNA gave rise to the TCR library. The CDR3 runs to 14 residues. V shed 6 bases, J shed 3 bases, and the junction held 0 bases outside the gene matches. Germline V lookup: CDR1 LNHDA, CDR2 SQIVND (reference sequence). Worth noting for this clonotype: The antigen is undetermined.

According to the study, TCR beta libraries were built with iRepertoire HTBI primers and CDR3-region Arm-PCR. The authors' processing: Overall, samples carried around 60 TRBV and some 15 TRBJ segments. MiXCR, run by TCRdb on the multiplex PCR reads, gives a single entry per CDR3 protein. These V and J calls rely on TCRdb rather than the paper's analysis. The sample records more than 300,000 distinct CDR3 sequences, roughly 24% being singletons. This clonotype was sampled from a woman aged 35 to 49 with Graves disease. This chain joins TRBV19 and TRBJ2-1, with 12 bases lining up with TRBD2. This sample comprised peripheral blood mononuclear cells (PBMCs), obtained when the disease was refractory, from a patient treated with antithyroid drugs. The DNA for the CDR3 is TGTGCCAGTAGGACTAGCGGGAGCTACAATGAGCAGTTCTTC. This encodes CASRTSGSYNEQFF.